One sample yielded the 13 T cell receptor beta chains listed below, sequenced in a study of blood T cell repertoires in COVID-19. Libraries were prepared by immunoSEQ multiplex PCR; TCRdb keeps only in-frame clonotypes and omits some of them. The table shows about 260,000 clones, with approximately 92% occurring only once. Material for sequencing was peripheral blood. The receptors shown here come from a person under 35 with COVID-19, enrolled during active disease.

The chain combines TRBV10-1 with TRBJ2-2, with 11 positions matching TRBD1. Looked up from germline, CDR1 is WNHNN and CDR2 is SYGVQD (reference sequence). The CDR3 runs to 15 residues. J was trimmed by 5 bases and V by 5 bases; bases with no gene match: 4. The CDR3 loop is CASSRDRGNTGELFF. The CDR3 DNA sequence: TGCGCCAGCAGTCGGGACAGGGGGAATACCGGGGAGCTGTTTTTT.

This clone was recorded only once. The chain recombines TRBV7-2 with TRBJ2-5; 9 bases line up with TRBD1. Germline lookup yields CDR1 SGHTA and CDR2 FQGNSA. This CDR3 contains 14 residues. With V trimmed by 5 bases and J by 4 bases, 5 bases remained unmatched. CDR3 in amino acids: CASSPDRGGETQYF. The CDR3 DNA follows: TGTGCCAGCAGCCCGGACAGGGGTGGAGAGACCCAGTACTTC.

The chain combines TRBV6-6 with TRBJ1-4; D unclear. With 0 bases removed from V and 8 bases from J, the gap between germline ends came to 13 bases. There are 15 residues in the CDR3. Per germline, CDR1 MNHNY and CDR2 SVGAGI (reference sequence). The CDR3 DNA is TGTGCCAGCAGTTACTCGACTCCAGCTGGCGAAAAACTGTTTTTT. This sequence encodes CASSYSTPAGEKLFF.

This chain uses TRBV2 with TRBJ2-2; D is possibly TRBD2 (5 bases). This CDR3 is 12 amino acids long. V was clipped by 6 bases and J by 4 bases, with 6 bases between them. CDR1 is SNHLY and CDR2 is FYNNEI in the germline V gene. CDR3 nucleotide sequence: TGTGCCAGCAGAACTAGCACCGGGGAGCTGTTTTTT. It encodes CASRTSTGELFF.

The CDR3 bases are TGTGCCATCAGTGATGGGACTAGCGGGACCTCGGGGCAGTTCTTC. This gives the protein CAISDGTSGTSGQFF. This chain connects TRBV10-3 to TRBJ2-1, with 13 bases aligning to TRBD2. Germline assignment: CDR1 ENHRY and CDR2 SYGVKD. The J segment lost 12 bases and the V segment lost 3 bases, leaving 8 bases of the junction unmatched. The length of the CDR3 is 15 residues.

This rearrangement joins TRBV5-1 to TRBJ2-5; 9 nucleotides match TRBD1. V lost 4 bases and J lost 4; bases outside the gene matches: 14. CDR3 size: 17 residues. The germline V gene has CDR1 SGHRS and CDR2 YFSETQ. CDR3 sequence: CASSPGQGRTSRETQYF. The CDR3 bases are TGCGCCAGCAGCCCGGGACAGGGAAGGACCAGTCGAGAGACCCAGTACTTC.

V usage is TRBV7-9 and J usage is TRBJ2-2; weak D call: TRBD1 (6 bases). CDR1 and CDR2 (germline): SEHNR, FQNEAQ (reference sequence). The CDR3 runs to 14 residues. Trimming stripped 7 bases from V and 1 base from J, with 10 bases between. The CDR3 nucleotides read TGTGCCAGCACCGAACAGGGGAACACCGGGGAGCTGTTTTTT. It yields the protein CASTEQGNTGELFF.

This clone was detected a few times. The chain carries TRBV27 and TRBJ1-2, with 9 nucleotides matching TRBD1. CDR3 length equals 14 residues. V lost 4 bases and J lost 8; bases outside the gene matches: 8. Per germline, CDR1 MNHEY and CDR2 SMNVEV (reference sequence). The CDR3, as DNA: TGTGCCAGCAGTTACCGGGGGACAGGGATCGGCTACACCTTC. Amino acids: CASSYRGTGIGYTF.

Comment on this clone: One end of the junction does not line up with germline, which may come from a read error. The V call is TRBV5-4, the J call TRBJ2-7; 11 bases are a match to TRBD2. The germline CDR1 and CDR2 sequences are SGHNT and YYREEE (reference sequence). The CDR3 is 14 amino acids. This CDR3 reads CASSLGGTSGEWVF. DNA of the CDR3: TGTGCCAGCAGCTTGGGGGGGACTAGCGGAGAGTGGGTCTTC.

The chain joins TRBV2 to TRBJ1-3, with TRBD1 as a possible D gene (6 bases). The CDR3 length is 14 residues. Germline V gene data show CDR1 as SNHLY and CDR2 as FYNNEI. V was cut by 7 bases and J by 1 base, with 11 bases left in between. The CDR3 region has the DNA TGTGCCAGCAAAGGGGGACTATCTGGAAACACCATATATTTT. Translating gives CASKGGLSGNTIYF.

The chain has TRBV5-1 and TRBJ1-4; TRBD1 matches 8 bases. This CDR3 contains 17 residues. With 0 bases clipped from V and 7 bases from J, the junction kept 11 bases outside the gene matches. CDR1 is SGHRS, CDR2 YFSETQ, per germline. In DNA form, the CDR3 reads TGCGCCAGCAGCTTGGGAGTGCAGGGGGCGCGGGCTGAAAAACTGTTTTTT. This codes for CASSLGVQGARAEKLFF.

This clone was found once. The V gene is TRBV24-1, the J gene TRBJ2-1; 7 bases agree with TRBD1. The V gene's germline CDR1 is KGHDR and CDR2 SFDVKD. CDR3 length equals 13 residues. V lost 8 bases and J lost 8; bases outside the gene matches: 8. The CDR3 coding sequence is TGTGCCACCAAGCAGGGGGTTAGTCATGAGCAGTTCTTC. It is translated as CATKQGVSHEQFF.

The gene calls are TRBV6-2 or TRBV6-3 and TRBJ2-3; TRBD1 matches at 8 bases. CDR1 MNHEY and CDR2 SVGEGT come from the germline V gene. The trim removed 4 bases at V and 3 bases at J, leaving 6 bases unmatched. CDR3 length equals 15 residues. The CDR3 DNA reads TGTGCCAGCAGTTGGACAGGGCCAGAAACAGATACGCAGTATTTT. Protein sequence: CASSWTGPETDTQYF.